This T cell receptor beta chain originates from a study of sequential checkpoint blockade in melanoma. Turning to the study itself: Both treatment sequences were followed by maintenance nivolumab. About two dozen patients had tumor biopsies before treatment and at week 13.

The assay was immunoSEQ multiplex PCR, and TCRdb's table has in-frame clones only and misses some. The table lists approximately 37,000 clones, roughly 32% of them singletons. The V end lost 2 bases, the J end lost 7 bases, and 14 bases lay between the germline ends. The germline V gene encodes CDR1 SGHVS and CDR2 FNYEAQ. The CDR3 is 15 amino acids. Treatment reported: randomized to nivolumab then ipilimumab (arm A) or the reverse (arm B). Patients had received no earlier DNA-damaging chemotherapy. Overall study findings and caveats: For nivolumab-first patients, baseline tumor clonality was associated with response.

This clone was recorded a few times. Its specificity is unknown. This specimen consisted of tumor tissue (inferred from file names), obtained from a patient given nivolumab and ipilimumab in sequence. The TCR was taken from a human donor with melanoma. This sequence joins TRBV7-6 and TRBJ1-4, with TRBD1 as a possible D gene (5 bases). The CDR3 nucleotides are TGTGCCAGCAGCTTACAATCAGGGCTCGGTGAAAAACTGTTTTTT. Translated, it gives CASSLQSGLGEKLFF.